Following are 23 T cell receptor beta chains from one sample sequenced in a study of blood T cell repertoires in COVID-19. The protocol was immunoSEQ multiplex PCR, while the TCRdb copy is restricted to in-frame clones and leaves out a portion. The sample lists approximately 270,000 clones; around nine tenths were seen once. The sequenced sample was peripheral blood. The receptors stem from a young man with acute or convalescent COVID-19.

CDR3 nucleotide sequence: TGTGCCAGTAGTTCAAAAGAGCGGGGGGTTTACAATGAGCAGTTCTTC. This codes for CASSSKERGVYNEQFF. This chain links TRBV19 with TRBJ2-1; TRBD2 matches at 9 bases. J lost 4 bases, V lost 5 bases, and 9 bases had no gene match. This CDR3 spans 16 amino acids. The germline V gene encodes CDR1 LNHDA and CDR2 SQIVND (reference sequence).

CDR3 amino acids: CASSTQRQGASLISGNTIYF. Written as DNA, the CDR3 is TGTGCCAGCAGCACACAACGACAGGGGGCGAGCCTTATCTCTGGAAACACCATATATTTT. This rearrangement joins TRBV4-2 to TRBJ1-3; 10 bases match TRBD1. Germline assignment: CDR1 LGHNA and CDR2 YNFKEQ. CDR3 length equals 20 residues. V gave up 5 bases and J gave up 0 bases; unmatched junction bases: 16.

The chain's CDR3 is CASSQRESGGYTF. CDR3 nucleotides: TGTGCCAGCAGCCAGAGGGAAAGTGGTGGCTACACCTTC. This rearrangement joins TRBV6-1 to TRBJ1-2; D remains ambiguous. The V end lost 6 bases, the J end lost 7 bases, and 15 bases lay between the germline ends. Per germline, CDR1 MNHNS and CDR2 SASEGT. This CDR3 has 13 residues.

This chain uses TRBV7-9 with TRBJ2-5; D is unresolved. The V gene lost 5 bases and the J gene lost 0 bases, with 10 bases spanning the gap. The CDR3 covers 14 residues. In germline, CDR1 is SEHNR, CDR2 FQNEAQ (reference sequence). In DNA form, the CDR3 reads TGTGCCAGCAGCCCCGAGGAGTACCAAGAGACCCAGTACTTC. This translates into CASSPEEYQETQYF. The full variable domain, with the rest looked up from reference TRBV7-9 and TRBJ2-5, is DTGVSQNPRHKITKRGQNVTFRCDPISEHNRLYWYRQTLGQGPEFLTYFQNEAQLEKSRLLSDRFSAERPKGSFSTLEIQRTEQGDSAMYLCASSPEEYQETQYFGPGTRLLVL.

This clone has a single count. The chain couples TRBV7-9 to TRBJ1-5; 8 nucleotides match TRBD1. V gave up 1 base and J gave up 6 bases; unmatched junction bases: 2. The CDR3 length is 14 residues. The V gene's germline CDR1 is SEHNR and CDR2 FQNEAQ (reference sequence). The CDR3 DNA reads as TGTGCCAGCAGCTTAGACAGGGGGGTTCAGCCCCAGCATTTT. Protein: CASSLDRGVQPQHF.

This sequence joins TRBV5-8 and TRBJ1-3, with D perhaps TRBD1 (5 bases). Germline CDR1 is SGHTS and CDR2 is YDEGEE. V was clipped by 4 bases and J by 10 bases, with 12 bases between them. CDR3 size: 12 residues. The CDR3 nucleotides are TGTGCCAGCAGCGGGGCTCCACGAACCATATATTTT. Residues: CASSGAPRTIYF. The full variable domain, with the rest looked up from reference TRBV5-8 and TRBJ1-3, is EAGVTQSPTHLIKTRGQQATLRCSPISGHTSVYWYQQALGLGLQFLLWYDEGEERNRGNFPPRFSGRQFPNYSSELNVNALELEDSALYLCASSGAPRTIYFGEGSWLTVV.

The gene calls are TRBV5-1 and TRBJ1-3, with 8 bases aligning to TRBD1. V shed 4 bases and J 2 bases; nucleotides not matched to a gene: 5. Germline CDR1 SGHRS, CDR2 YFSETQ. The CDR3 is 15 residues long. The CDR3 DNA is TGCGCCAGCAGCCTGACAGGGGACCCTGGAAACACCATATATTTT. It is translated as CASSLTGDPGNTIYF.

J is TRBJ1-1 and V is TRBV19, with unresolved D. Germline values: CDR1 LNHDA, CDR2 SQIVND (reference sequence). The V gene lost 3 bases and the J gene lost 1 base, with 6 bases spanning the gap. The CDR3 totals 13 residues. The CDR3 sequence is CASSIFGNTEAFF. The CDR3 nucleotides read TGTGCCAGTAGTATTTTCGGGAACACTGAAGCTTTCTTT.

Written as DNA, the CDR3 is TGTGCCAGCCAATTGAACACTGAAGCTTTCTTT. Translating gives CASQLNTEAFF. This chain joins TRBV5-6 and TRBJ1-1; D call uncertain. Looked up from germline, CDR1 is SGHDT and CDR2 is YYEEEE. Deletions cut 7 bases from V and 0 bases from J, with 4 bases between. This CDR3 spans 11 amino acids.

The rearrangement joins TRBV15 to TRBJ2-1; D is unclear. This CDR3 is 14 amino acids long. Between the trimmed V and J ends, which lost 7 bases and 0 bases, there was a span of 10 bases. Germline V gene sequence: CDR1 LNHNV, CDR2 YYDKDF (reference sequence). The CDR3: CATTQRSSYNEQFF. The CDR3 region has the DNA TGTGCCACCACTCAGAGGAGCTCCTACAATGAGCAGTTCTTC.

The CDR3 DNA reads TGCGCCAGCAGCTTGGGGGGCTTTACCAGTGAGCAGTTCTTC. Its translation: CASSLGGFTSEQFF. The chain uses TRBV5-1 and TRBJ2-1; TRBD1 might be the D (5 bases). Per germline, CDR1 SGHRS and CDR2 YFSETQ. The CDR3 totals 14 residues. V lost 0 bases and J lost 9, with 13 bases in between.

This chain links TRBV6-6 with TRBJ1-5; 8 nucleotides agree with TRBD1. Trimming took 6 bases from V and 1 from J; bases not matched to a gene: 2. Germline V gene data show CDR1 as MNHNY and CDR2 as SVGAGI (reference sequence). The CDR3 is 14 amino acids. CDR3 DNA: TGTGCCAGCAGGGGACAGGTGAGCAATCAGCCCCAGCATTTT. Translation gives CASRGQVSNQPQHF.

As concerns this clone: One junction end does not reproduce the germline sequence, and a read error may be involved. The chain has TRBV6-1 and TRBJ1-2; 10 bases fit TRBD1. This CDR3 spans 15 amino acids. The V gene's germline CDR1 is MNHNS and CDR2 SASEGT. Here the CDR3 reads CASREGGTGDYGYTF. CDR3 bases: TGTGCCAGCAGGGAAGGTGGGACAGGGGACTATGGCTACACCTTC.

This clone was picked up a small number of times. The genes are TRBV5-1 and TRBJ1-2; D is undetermined. V was shortened by 7 bases and J by 3 bases, with 10 bases between the two germline ends. This CDR3 is 12 amino acids long. CDR1 and CDR2 from the germline V gene are SGHRS and YFSETQ. CDR3 nucleotides: TGCGCCAGCGCTCCCCGCGACTATGGCTACACCTTC. Translating gives CASAPRDYGYTF.

This clone was seen a single time. The chain links TRBV2 to TRBJ2-5; 8 bases fit TRBD2. Germline trimming cut 6 bases from V and 2 bases from J; bases unmatched to any gene: 2. The CDR3 extends over 13 amino acids. Looked up from germline, CDR1 is SNHLY and CDR2 is FYNNEI. CDR3 in DNA: TGTGCCAGCAGCGGGAGGGCTCAAGAGACCCAGTACTTC. Residues: CASSGRAQETQYF.

V gene TRBV19 combines with J gene TRBJ1-2; D possibly corresponds to TRBD1 (5 bases). This CDR3 contains 12 residues. Trimming left V 5 bases short and J 7 bases short, with 11 bases between. The germline gives CDR1 LNHDA, CDR2 SQIVND (reference sequence). CDR3: CASSSGISGYTF. The DNA of the CDR3 is TGTGCCAGTAGTTCAGGGATTTCTGGCTACACCTTC. Based on the CDR3 plus reference TRBV19 and TRBJ1-2, the full variable domain is DGGITQSPKYLFRKEGQNVTLSCEQNLNHDAMYWYRQDPGQGLRLIYYSQIVNDFQKGDIAEGYSVSREKKESFPLTVTSAQKNPTAFYLCASSSGISGYTFGSGTRLTVV.

The chain carries TRBV6-5 and TRBJ1-6; D remains unclear. CDR1 and CDR2 from the germline V gene are MNHEY and SVGAGI. CDR3 size: 15 residues. Trimming shortened V by 2 bases and J by 8 bases, and 13 bases separated the two germline ends. The CDR3 loop reads CASSYTTPRDSPLHF. For the CDR3, the DNA is TGTGCCAGCAGTTACACCACACCGAGGGATTCACCCCTCCACTTT.

The rearrangement uses TRBV18 and TRBJ1-5; the D is unclear. The CDR3 is 14 residues long. Trimming cost V 5 bases and J 1 base, with 9 bases left between them. CDR1 KGHSH and CDR2 LQKENI come from the germline V gene. The CDR3 nucleotides read TGTGCCAGCTCAGCCGCGTTGAGCAATCAGCCCCAGCATTTT. This gives the protein CASSAALSNQPQHF.

The chain combines TRBV6-5 with TRBJ2-3, with 7 positions matching TRBD1. Germline CDR1 MNHEY, CDR2 SVGAGI. Trimming cost V 6 bases and J 2 bases; bases outside gene matches: 5. The CDR3 totals 14 residues. The chain's CDR3 is CASRPQGTTDTQYF. The CDR3 DNA sequence: TGTGCCAGCAGACCACAGGGGACCACAGATACGCAGTATTTT.

The chain has TRBV28 and TRBJ1-5, with D hard to call. With 5 bases removed from V and 4 bases from J, the gap between germline ends came to 9 bases. The CDR3 spans 13 residues. Germline values: CDR1 MDHEN, CDR2 SYDVKM. The CDR3 bases are TGTGCCAGCAGTGTAGGGAGGAATCAGCCCCAGCATTTT. Amino acid sequence: CASSVGRNQPQHF.

A word on this clone: Sequence at one end of the junction differs from germline and may be a read error. V gene TRBV7-7 combines with J gene TRBJ1-2; TRBD1 aligns across 7 bases. Germline lookup yields CDR1 SSHAT and CDR2 FNYEAQ (reference sequence). This CDR3 has 18 amino acids. The CDR3 here is CASSLVLVTGSGIYGYTF. CDR3 bases: TGTGCTAGCAGCTTAGTTCTAGTGACAGGGAGCGGTATCTATGGCTACACCTTC. The variable domain in full, with the rest retrieved from reference TRBV7-7 and TRBJ1-2, is GAGVSQSPRYKVTKRGQDVTLRCDPISSHATLYWYQQALGQGPEFLTYFNYEAQPDKSGLPSDRFSAERPEGSISTLTIQRTEQRDSAMYRCASSLVLVTGSGIYGYTFGSGTRLTVV.

There are a few counts of this clone. This sequence joins TRBV19 and TRBJ2-7; 14 bases align to TRBD2. CDR3 length equals 17 residues. The junction had 10 bases not matched to a gene; V was cut back by 3 bases and J by 6 bases. CDR1 is LNHDA, CDR2 SQIVND, per germline (reference sequence). The CDR3: CASSMLGLAGGFLEQYF. The DNA for the CDR3 is TGTGCCAGTAGTATGTTAGGACTAGCGGGAGGCTTCCTCGAGCAGTACTTC.

The J gene is TRBJ1-1, the V gene TRBV5-4, with D uncertain. The germline CDR1 and CDR2 sequences are SGHNT and YYREEE (reference sequence). The length of the CDR3 is 13 residues. V lost 0 bases and J 1 base, leaving 4 bases between the germline ends. This CDR3 reads CASSLARNTEAFF. In DNA, the CDR3 is TGTGCCAGCAGCTTGGCCAGGAACACTGAAGCTTTCTTT.